Given below is one T cell receptor (beta chain) in context. Its specific antigen is unknown. No much larger clone is present one base from it, and per-base qualities are unavailable. This entry belongs to a study of blood T cell repertoires in COVID-19 (dated by TCRdb to 2018 to 2020). In terms of the full investigation: The collaborator samples originated in the United States, Italy and Spain and spanned the acute and convalescent phases of COVID-19. Nearly every sample came with metadata listing a de-identified subject ID, COVID-19 status, age in years and sex. The samples were drawn from the first 160 participants of the ongoing ImmuneRACE study and from 950 to 1,500 subjects provided by 6 global collaborators. The dataset comprised deeply sampled blood TCRbeta repertoires from subjects exposed to, actively infected with, or recovered from COVID-19. A freely available public database, intended as a resource for researchers studying the immune response to SARS-CoV-2, is where the repertoires were released. The prospective study material was composed of cDNA or gDNA derived from T cells, B-cell-depleted T cells, or PBMCs. Where available, HLA class I and class II types were taken from metadata supplied by the sample provider and were not determined by assay-based typing.

Participants in the prospective study were enrolled through a virtual design, were aged roughly 18 to 100 years, and lived in about two dozen United States geographic areas. Cohort assignment in the prospective study relied on participant-reported clinical history from a screening survey and a study questionnaire. Recovered participants in ImmuneRACE Cohort 3 were defined as having two consecutive negative NP/OP PCR tests, clearance from a healthcare professional, or resolution of symptoms. In the prospective study, mobile phlebotomists collected whole blood, serum and a nasopharyngeal or oropharyngeal swab from each participant. Prospective study participants could optionally give additional blood draws and questionnaires over an approximately two-month period. Prospective study blood samples were shipped either frozen or at room temperature before DNA extraction. In the germline V gene (reference sequence), CDR1 corresponds to WNHNN and CDR2 to SYGVQD. Relative to germline, V is missing 4 bases and J is missing 6 bases, with 7 bases of the junction outside any gene match. The CDR3 sequence holds 15 residues, the cysteine and phenylalanine included. The read is trimmed to its CDR3 DNA, 45 bases read in frame from base 1.

TCRbeta CDR3 regions were amplified from genomic DNA by means of the immunoSEQ Assay, a bias-controlled multiplex PCR. Processing in the source paper ran as follows. The number of nucleated cells in each sample was estimated from the amplification of reference gene primers within the assay. To quantify the absolute abundance of each unique TCRbeta CDR3 rearrangement, sequence reads were collapsed and filtered. For each sample, productive Simpson clonality was calculated as the square root of Simpson's diversity index across productive rearrangements. The clones in this table, taken by TCRdb from immuneACCESS, are in-frame only. Not every clone is retained; where verified, under half of the shortfall comes from an unresolved V gene, and the cause of the rest is unknown. D and trimming were read from the DNA, whereas the V and J calls and clone size are those reported in that table. The sample yields a few hundred thousand clones; 65% to 85% were counted once. The ten largest clones capture roughly 6.2% of the sample.

Study-wide findings and limitations: Clinical and demographic metadata were provided uncurated, with the amount varying by source and participant.

The rearrangement combines TRBV10-1 with TRBJ2-2; the junction holds 8 bases that match TRBD1. Material: PBMCs or T cells enriched from blood (not recorded which). This sequence originates from a woman aged 40 to 49 who had recovered from COVID-19. The CDR3 here reads CASSGTGLTAGELFF. The DNA sequence is TGCGCCAGCAGTGGGACAGGGCTGACAGCCGGGGAGCTGTTTTTT.